This entry lists 11 T cell receptor beta chains sequenced from one sample in a study of blood T cell repertoires in COVID-19. Profiling relied on immunoSEQ multiplex PCR, and the TCRdb table lists in-frame clones only, not all of them. The sample has roughly 68,000 clones, 87% seen once. The sample consisted of peripheral blood. The receptors here all came from a woman aged 50 to 60 with COVID-19, enrolled during active disease.

This clone was seen a single time. This chain uses TRBV5-1 with TRBJ1-3; possible D gene TRBD1, 5 bases. Germline V gives CDR1 SGHRS, CDR2 YFSETQ. This CDR3 contains 14 residues. Trimming removed 5 bases at V and 7 bases at J, with 16 bases between. The CDR3 sequence is CASREGRFGNTIYF. As DNA, the CDR3 is TGCGCCAGCAGGGAGGGGAGATTTGGTAACACCATATATTTT.

The chain employs TRBV19 and TRBJ2-2; no clear D gene. The V end lost 0 bases, the J end lost 5 bases, and 10 bases lay between the germline ends. The V gene's germline CDR1 is LNHDA and CDR2 SQIVND (reference sequence). The CDR3 length is 15 residues. The CDR3 coding sequence is TGTGCCAGTAGTATAGATGCCCTAGAGACCGGGGAGCTGTTTTTT. The encoded protein is CASSIDALETGELFF.

V and J are TRBV28 and TRBJ2-2; TRBD1 is a possible D gene (5 bases). The CDR3 totals 14 residues. Germline V gives CDR1 MDHEN, CDR2 SYDVKM. Trimming shortened V by 3 bases and J by 6 bases, and 11 bases separated the two germline ends. As DNA, the CDR3 is TGTGCCAGCAGTTTCGAGAAGGGGTCCGGGGAGCTGTTTTTT. Encoded protein: CASSFEKGSGELFF.

V usage is TRBV12-3 or TRBV12-4 and J usage is TRBJ2-7, with a possible D match to TRBD1 (5 bases). Deletions cut 6 bases from V and 3 bases from J, with 9 bases between. This CDR3 is 12 amino acids long. The CDR3 spells CASSQTVYEQYF. The DNA for the CDR3 is TGTGCCAGCAGCCAGACAGTCTACGAGCAGTACTTC.

This rearrangement joins TRBV7-9 to TRBJ1-2, with TRBD1 matching 8 bases. V was pared by 11 bases and J by 4 bases, with 9 bases of the junction left unmatched. Germline-derived CDR1 and CDR2 are SEHNR and FQNEAQ (reference sequence). This CDR3 has 13 residues. CDR3 amino acids: CALRQGLSYGYTF. The CDR3 DNA follows: TGTGCCCTACGACAGGGGCTGTCCTATGGCTACACCTTC.

The rearrangement links TRBV6-1 to TRBJ2-5, with D unclear. The length of the CDR3 is 14 residues. Per the germline V gene, CDR1 is MNHNS and CDR2 is SASEGT. The germline V and J ends were trimmed by 1 base and 5 bases, with 11 bases remaining between them. The CDR3 region is CASSEGPLGETQYF. CDR3 DNA sequence: TGTGCCAGCAGTGAAGGCCCGCTCGGGGAGACCCAGTACTTC.

The chain uses TRBV4-1 and TRBJ2-1, with 14 bases aligning to TRBD2. The germline CDR1 and CDR2 sequences are MGHRA and YSYEKL. V lost 4 bases to trimming and J lost 4 bases; unmatched junction nucleotides: 6. The CDR3 loop spans 17 amino acids. The CDR3 spells CASSPLGTSGSYNEQFF. The CDR3 region has the DNA TGCGCCAGCAGCCCTCTAGGGACTAGCGGGAGTTACAATGAGCAGTTCTTC.

This clone came up once. The chain combines TRBV9 with TRBJ2-5; possible D gene TRBD2, 6 bases. Germline CDR1 is SGDLS and CDR2 is YYNGEE. The CDR3 consists of 15 residues. Trimming shortened V by 1 base and J by 5 bases, and 15 bases separated the two germline ends. CDR3 coding DNA: TGTGCCAGCAGCGTATTGCACGGCGGGACGGAGACCCAGTACTTC. Amino acids: CASSVLHGGTETQYF.

This chain joins TRBV7-2 and TRBJ1-5; D call uncertain. CDR3 length equals 12 residues. V was clipped by 3 bases and J by 3 bases, with 3 bases between them. Germline V gives CDR1 SGHTA, CDR2 FQGNSA. The CDR3 here is CASSLYNQPQHF. The CDR3 DNA reads TGTGCCAGCAGCTTGTACAATCAGCCCCAGCATTTT.

The V gene is TRBV5-1, the J gene TRBJ2-2; 7 bases agree with TRBD1. This CDR3 has 15 residues. CDR1 and CDR2 (germline): SGHRS, YFSETQ. The V and J ends lost 5 bases and 5 bases, in that order; junction bases with no gene match: 9. CDR3 amino acids: CASSLRGRGTGELFF. DNA of the CDR3: TGCGCCAGCAGTCTTAGGGGGCGCGGGACCGGGGAGCTGTTTTTT.

The DNA of the CDR3 is TGTGCCAGTAGTGACAGGGCCACCGGGGAGCTGTTTTTT. This codes for CASSDRATGELFF. The rearrangement uses TRBV19 and TRBJ2-2, with 7 nucleotides matching TRBD1. Germline CDR1 reads LNHDA; CDR2 reads SQIVND (reference sequence). The CDR3 totals 13 residues. V lost 5 bases, J lost 4 bases, and 1 base stayed unmatched.